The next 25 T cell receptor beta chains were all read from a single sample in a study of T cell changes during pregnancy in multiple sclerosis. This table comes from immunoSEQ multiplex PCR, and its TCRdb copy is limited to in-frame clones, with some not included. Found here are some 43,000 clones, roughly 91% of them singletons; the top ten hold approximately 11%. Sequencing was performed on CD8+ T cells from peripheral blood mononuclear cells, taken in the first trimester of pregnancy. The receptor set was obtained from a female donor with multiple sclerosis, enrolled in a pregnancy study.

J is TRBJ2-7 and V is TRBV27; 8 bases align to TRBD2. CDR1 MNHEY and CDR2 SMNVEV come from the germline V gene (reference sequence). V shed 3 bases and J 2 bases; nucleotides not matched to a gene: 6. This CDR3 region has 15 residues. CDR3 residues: CASSFGGGFTYEQYF. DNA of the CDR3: TGTGCCAGCAGTTTCGGGGGGGGGTTCACCTACGAGCAGTACTTC.

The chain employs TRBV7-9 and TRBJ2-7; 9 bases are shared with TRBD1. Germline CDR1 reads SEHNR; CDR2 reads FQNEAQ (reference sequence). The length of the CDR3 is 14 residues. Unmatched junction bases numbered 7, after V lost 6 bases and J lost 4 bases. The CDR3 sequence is CASSSQGAKYEQYF. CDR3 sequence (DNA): TGTGCCAGCAGTTCACAGGGGGCGAAATACGAGCAGTACTTC.

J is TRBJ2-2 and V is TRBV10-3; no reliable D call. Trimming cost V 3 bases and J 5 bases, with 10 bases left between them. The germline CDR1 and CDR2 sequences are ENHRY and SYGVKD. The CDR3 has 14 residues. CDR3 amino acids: CAISEVPATGELFF. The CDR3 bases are TGTGCCATCAGTGAAGTCCCCGCGACCGGGGAGCTGTTTTTT.

CDR3 nucleotide sequence: TGTGCCAAACGGGACAGGGGGCGCGTTAATGAAAAACTGTTTTTT. Translating it yields CAKRDRGRVNEKLFF. V is TRBV27 and J is TRBJ1-4, with 12 bases aligning to TRBD1. Losses at the gene ends were 10 bases for V and 4 bases for J; bases not matched to a gene: 7. The CDR3 runs to 15 residues. The germline CDR1 and CDR2 sequences are MNHEY and SMNVEV (reference sequence).

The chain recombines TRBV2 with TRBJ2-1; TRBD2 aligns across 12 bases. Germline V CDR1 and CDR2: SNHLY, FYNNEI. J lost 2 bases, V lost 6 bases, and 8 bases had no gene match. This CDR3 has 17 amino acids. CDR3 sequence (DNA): TGTGCCAGCAGACACGGACTAGCGGGACTACCCTACAATGAGCAGTTCTTC. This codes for CASRHGLAGLPYNEQFF.

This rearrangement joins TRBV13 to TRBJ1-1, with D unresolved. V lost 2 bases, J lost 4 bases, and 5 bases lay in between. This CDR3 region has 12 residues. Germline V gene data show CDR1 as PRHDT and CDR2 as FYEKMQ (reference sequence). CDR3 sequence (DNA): TGTGCCAGCAGCTTAATCGGCACTGAAGCTTTCTTT. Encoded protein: CASSLIGTEAFF. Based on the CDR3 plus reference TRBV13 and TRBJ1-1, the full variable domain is AAGVIQSPRHLIKEKRETATLKCYPIPRHDTVYWYQQGPGQDPQFLISFYEKMQSDKGSIPDRFSAQQFSDYHSELNMSSLELGDSALYFCASSLIGTEAFFGQGTRLTVV.

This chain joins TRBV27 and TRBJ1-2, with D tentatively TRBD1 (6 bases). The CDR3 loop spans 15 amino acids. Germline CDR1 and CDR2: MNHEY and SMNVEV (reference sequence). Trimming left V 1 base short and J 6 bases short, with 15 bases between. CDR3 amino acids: CASSLFRGGADGYTF. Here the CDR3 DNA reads TGTGCCAGCAGTTTATTTCGGGGGGGGGCGGATGGCTACACCTTC.

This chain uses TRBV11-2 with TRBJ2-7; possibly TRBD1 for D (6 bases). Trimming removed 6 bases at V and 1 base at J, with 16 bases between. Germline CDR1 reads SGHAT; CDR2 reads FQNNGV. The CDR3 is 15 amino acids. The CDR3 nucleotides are TGTGCCAGCAGACCAATAGAGAGGGGGTCCTACGAGCAGTACTTC. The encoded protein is CASRPIERGSYEQYF.

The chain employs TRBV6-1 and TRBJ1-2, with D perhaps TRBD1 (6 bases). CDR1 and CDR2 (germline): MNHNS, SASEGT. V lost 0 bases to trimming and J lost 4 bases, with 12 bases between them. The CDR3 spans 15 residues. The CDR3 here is CASSEAPGQSYGYTF. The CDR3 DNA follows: TGTGCCAGCAGTGAAGCCCCCGGACAGTCCTATGGCTACACCTTC.

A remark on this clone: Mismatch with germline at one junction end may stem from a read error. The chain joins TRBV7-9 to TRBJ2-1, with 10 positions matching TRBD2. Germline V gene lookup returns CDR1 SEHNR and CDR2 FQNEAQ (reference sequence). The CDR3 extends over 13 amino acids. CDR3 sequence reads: CASSSPLAGDRVF. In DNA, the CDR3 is TGTGCCAGCAGCTCACCCCTAGCGGGGGATCGGGTCTTC.

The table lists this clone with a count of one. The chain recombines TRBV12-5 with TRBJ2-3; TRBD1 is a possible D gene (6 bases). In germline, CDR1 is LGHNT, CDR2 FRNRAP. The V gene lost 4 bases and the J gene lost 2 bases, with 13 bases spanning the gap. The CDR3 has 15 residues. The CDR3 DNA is TGTGCTAGTGGTTGGGGAACAGGGAACACAGATACGCAGTATTTT. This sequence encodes CASGWGTGNTDTQYF.

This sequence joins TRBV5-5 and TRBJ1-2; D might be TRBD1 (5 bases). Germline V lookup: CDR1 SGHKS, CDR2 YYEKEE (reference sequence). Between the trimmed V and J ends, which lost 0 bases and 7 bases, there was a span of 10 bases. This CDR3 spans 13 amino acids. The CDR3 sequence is CASSLGQGGGYTF. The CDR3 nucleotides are TGTGCCAGCAGCTTGGGGCAGGGAGGTGGCTACACCTTC.

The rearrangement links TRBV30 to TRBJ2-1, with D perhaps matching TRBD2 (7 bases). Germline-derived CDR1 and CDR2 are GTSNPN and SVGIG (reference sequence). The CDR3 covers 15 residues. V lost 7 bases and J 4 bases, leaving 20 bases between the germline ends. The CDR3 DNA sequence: TGTGCCTTGGATGAGGTGGGGAGGGGGTACAATGAGCAGTTCTTC. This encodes CALDEVGRGYNEQFF.

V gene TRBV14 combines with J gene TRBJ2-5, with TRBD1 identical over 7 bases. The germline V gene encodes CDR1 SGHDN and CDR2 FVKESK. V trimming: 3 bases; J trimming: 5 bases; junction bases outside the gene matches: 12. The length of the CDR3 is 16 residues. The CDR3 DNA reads TGTGCCAGCAGCCACGTCGGAGACAGGGATGAGGAGACCCAGTACTTC. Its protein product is CASSHVGDRDEETQYF.

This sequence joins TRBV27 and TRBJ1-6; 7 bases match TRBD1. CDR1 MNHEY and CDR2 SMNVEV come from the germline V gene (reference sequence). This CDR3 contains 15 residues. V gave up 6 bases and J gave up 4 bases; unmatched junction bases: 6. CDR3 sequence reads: CASSRGEKYNSPLHF. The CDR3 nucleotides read TGTGCCAGCAGCAGGGGGGAAAAGTATAATTCACCCCTCCACTTT.

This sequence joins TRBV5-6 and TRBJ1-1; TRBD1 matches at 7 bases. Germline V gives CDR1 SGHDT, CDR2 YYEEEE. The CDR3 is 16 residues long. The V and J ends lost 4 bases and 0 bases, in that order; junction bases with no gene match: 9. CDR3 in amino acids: CASSGGQVLMNTEAFF. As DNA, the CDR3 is TGTGCCAGCAGCGGCGGACAGGTTCTGATGAACACTGAAGCTTTCTTT.

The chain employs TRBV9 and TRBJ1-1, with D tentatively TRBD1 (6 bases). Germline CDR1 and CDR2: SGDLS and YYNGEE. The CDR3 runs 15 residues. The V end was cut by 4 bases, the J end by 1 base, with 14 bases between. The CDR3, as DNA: TGTGCCAGCAGCACCGGACAGCTAACGAACACTGAAGCTTTCTTT. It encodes CASSTGQLTNTEAFF.

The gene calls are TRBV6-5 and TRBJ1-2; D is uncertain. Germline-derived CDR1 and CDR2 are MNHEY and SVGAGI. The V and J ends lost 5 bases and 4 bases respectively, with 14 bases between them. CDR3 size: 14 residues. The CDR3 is CASSISGGPYGYTF. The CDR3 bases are TGTGCCAGCAGTATCAGCGGAGGGCCCTATGGCTACACCTTC.

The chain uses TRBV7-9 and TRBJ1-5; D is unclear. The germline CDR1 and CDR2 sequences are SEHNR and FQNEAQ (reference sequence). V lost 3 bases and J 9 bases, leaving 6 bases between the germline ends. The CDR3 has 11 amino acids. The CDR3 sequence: CASSLEGPQHF. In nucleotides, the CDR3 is TGTGCCAGCAGCTTGGAGGGGCCCCAGCATTTT.

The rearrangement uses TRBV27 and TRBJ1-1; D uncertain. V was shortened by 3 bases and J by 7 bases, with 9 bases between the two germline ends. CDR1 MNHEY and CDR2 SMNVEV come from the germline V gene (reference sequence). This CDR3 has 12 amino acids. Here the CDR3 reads CASSFSAGEAFF. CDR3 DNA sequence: TGTGCCAGCAGTTTCTCCGCCGGTGAAGCTTTCTTT.

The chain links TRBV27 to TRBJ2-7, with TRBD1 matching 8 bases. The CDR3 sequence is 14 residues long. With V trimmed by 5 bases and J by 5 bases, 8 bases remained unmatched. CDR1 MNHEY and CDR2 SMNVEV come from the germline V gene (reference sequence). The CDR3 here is CASSPNRGIHEQYF. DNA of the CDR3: TGTGCCAGCAGTCCTAACAGGGGGATCCACGAGCAGTACTTC.

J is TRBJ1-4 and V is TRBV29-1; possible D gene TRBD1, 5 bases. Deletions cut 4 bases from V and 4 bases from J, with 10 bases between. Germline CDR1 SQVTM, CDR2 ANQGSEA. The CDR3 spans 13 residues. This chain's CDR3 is CSVVGLGNEKLFF. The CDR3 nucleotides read TGCAGCGTTGTGGGGCTCGGTAATGAAAAACTGTTTTTT.

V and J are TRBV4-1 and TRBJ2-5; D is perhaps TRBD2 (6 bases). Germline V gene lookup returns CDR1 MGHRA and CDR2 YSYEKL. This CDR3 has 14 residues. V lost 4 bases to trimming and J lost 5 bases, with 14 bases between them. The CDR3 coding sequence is TGCGCCAGCAGCCTAGAGCCAGGGAGGGAGACCCAGTACTTC. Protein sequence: CASSLEPGRETQYF.

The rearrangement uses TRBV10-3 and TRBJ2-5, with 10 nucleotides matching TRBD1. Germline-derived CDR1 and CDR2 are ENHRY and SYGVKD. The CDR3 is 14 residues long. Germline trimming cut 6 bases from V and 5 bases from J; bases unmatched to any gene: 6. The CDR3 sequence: CAIRGDRGLETQYF. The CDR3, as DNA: TGTGCCATCAGGGGGGACAGGGGCTTGGAGACCCAGTACTTC.

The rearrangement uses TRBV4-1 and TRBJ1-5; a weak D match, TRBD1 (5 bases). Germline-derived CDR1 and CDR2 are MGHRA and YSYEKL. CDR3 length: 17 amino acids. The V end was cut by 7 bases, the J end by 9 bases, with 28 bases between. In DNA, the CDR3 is TGCGCCAGCACCTCCGGTGTGGAGCAGGGTCGGAACCGGCCCCAGCATTTT. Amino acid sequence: CASTSGVEQGRNRPQHF.